A single sample gave rise to the 18 T cell receptor beta chains below, sequenced in a study of blood T cell repertoires in COVID-19 (dated by TCRdb to about 2020). The library came from the immunoSEQ multiplex PCR assay. Imported from immuneACCESS, the table was reduced by TCRdb to in-frame sequences with V and J called. These copies leave out some clones; in studies compared against another copy, an unresolved V gene accounts for under half, and the cause of the remainder is not known. In all, the sample holds approximately 68,000 clones, and around four fifths of those were seen once. The ten top clones hold roughly 9.8% of the sample. Material: peripheral blood. These receptors came from a woman between 50 and 59 years old with acute or convalescent COVID-19.

The chain recombines TRBV5-4 with TRBJ2-1; D might be TRBD2 (5 bases). Germline loops: CDR1 SGHNT, CDR2 YYREEE (reference sequence). V was clipped by 4 bases and J by 6 bases, with 20 bases between them. The CDR3 is 16 residues long. CDR3 residues: CASSPGRHGEGNEQFF. The CDR3 nucleotides read TGTGCCAGCAGCCCAGGTAGGCACGGAGAGGGCAATGAGCAGTTCTTC.

The V call is TRBV10-3, the J call TRBJ2-1, with D maybe TRBD2 (6 bases). In germline, CDR1 is ENHRY, CDR2 SYGVKD. The CDR3 extends over 15 amino acids. The V and J ends lost 9 bases and 0 bases respectively, with 15 bases between them. CDR3 in DNA: TGTGCCATTTCCTACCGGGAGAGCTCCTACAATGAGCAGTTCTTC. Translated, it gives CAISYRESSYNEQFF.

V and J are TRBV9 and TRBJ2-1; D gene uncertain. V lost 0 bases and J lost 4, with 5 bases in between. The germline CDR1 and CDR2 sequences are SGDLS and YYNGEE. This CDR3 has 13 amino acids. CDR3 nucleotide sequence: TGTGCCAGCAGCGTAGCCATTTACAATGAGCAGTTCTTC. Residues: CASSVAIYNEQFF.

This chain links TRBV4-2 with TRBJ1-1; D gene unclear. The CDR3 loop spans 16 amino acids. V lost 0 bases and J lost 4, with 15 bases in between. Germline values: CDR1 LGHNA, CDR2 YNFKEQ. The DNA of the CDR3 is TGTGCCAGCAGCCAAGATAGCGGGTTAGGGCGCACTGAAGCTTTCTTT. Translated, it gives CASSQDSGLGRTEAFF.

This clone came up once. The V call is TRBV29-1, the J call TRBJ2-7; TRBD2 agrees at 9 bases. V shed 6 bases and J 1 base; nucleotides not matched to a gene: 13. Germline CDR1 SQVTM, CDR2 ANQGSEA. The length of the CDR3 is 16 residues. This chain's CDR3 is CSVATSGLGLSYEQYF. The DNA for the CDR3 is TGCAGCGTCGCGACTAGCGGCCTAGGGTTATCCTACGAGCAGTACTTC.

Here the CDR3 DNA reads TGTGCCAGCAGCCAAAGGTCGGGTCTTGGCTACACCTTC. Its protein is CASSQRSGLGYTF. This chain links TRBV7-9 with TRBJ1-2; unclear D gene. The CDR3 totals 13 residues. Per germline, CDR1 SEHNR and CDR2 FQNEAQ (reference sequence). Between the trimmed V and J ends, which lost 5 bases and 7 bases, there was a span of 14 bases.

This clone was picked up a small number of times. The gene calls are TRBV2 and TRBJ2-1, with 13 bases lining up with TRBD2. The V gene end was trimmed by 6 bases and the J gene end by 6 bases; junction bases not matched to a gene: 2. This CDR3 comprises 14 residues. In germline, CDR1 is SNHLY, CDR2 FYNNEI. As DNA, the CDR3 is TGTGCCAGCAGAAGGACTAGCGGGGGCAATGAGCAGTTCTTC. Translation: CASRRTSGGNEQFF. The full variable domain, in which reference TRBV2 and TRBJ2-1 provide the parts outside the CDR3, is EPEVTQTPSHQVTQMGQEVILRCVPISNHLYFYWYRQILGQKVEFLVSFYNNEISEKSEIFDDQFSVERPDGSNFTLKIRSTKLEDSAMYFCASRRTSGGNEQFFGPGTRLTVL.

As concerns this clone: The junction departs from the called germline gene at one end, perhaps through a read error. V and J are TRBV3-1 (or the pseudogene TRBV3-2) and TRBJ1-2, with 9 positions matching TRBD1. The germline V gene encodes CDR1 LGHDT and CDR2 YNNKEL (reference sequence). The CDR3 contains 15 residues. CDR3: CAGSSRTGAWYGYTF. The CDR3, as DNA: TGTGCCGGCAGCTCTCGGACAGGGGCATGGTATGGCTACACCTTC.

The V gene is TRBV7-2, the J gene TRBJ2-2; D is perhaps TRBD1 (6 bases). The V gene lost 7 bases and the J gene lost 3 bases, with 12 bases spanning the gap. The germline V gene has CDR1 SGHTA and CDR2 FQGNSA. The CDR3 extends over 14 amino acids. The CDR3 DNA is TGTGCCAGCAAGACAGGTTCTGACACCGGGGAGCTGTTTTTT. It encodes CASKTGSDTGELFF. The variable domain in full, with the rest retrieved from reference TRBV7-2 and TRBJ2-2, is GAGVSQSPSNKVTEKGKDVELRCDPISGHTALYWYRQSLGQGLEFLIYFQGNSAPDKSGLPSDRFSAERTGGSVSTLTIQRTQQEDSAVYLCASKTGSDTGELFFGEGSRLTVL.

V usage is TRBV5-1 and J usage is TRBJ2-5; 13 bases are a match to TRBD2. V shed 4 bases, J shed 5 bases, and the junction held 8 bases outside the gene matches. Germline CDR1 SGHRS, CDR2 YFSETQ. The CDR3 spans 16 residues. The CDR3 DNA sequence: TGCGCCAGCAGCACGGGACTAGCGGGGCTTGGGGAGACCCAGTACTTC. It yields the protein CASSTGLAGLGETQYF.

J is TRBJ1-4 and V is TRBV29-1, with D uncertain. Germline V lookup: CDR1 SQVTM, CDR2 ANQGSEA. The V end lost 7 bases, the J end lost 3 bases, and 15 bases lay between the germline ends. This CDR3 comprises 14 residues. CDR3 nucleotide sequence: TGCAGCGCTGGCGGGGAGGCGGCTAATGAAAAACTGTTTTTT. As protein: CSAGGEAANEKLFF. Together with reference TRBV29-1 and TRBJ1-4, the CDR3 gives the full variable domain: SAVISQKPSRDICQRGTSLTIQCQVDSQVTMMFWYRQQPGQSLTLIATANQGSEATYESGFVIDKFPISRPNLTFSTLTVSNMSPEDSSIYLCSAGGEAANEKLFFGSGTQLSVL.

The CDR3 here is CASSTGTGLNEKLFF. The CDR3 DNA follows: TGTGCCAGCAGTACAGGGACAGGCCTTAATGAAAAACTGTTTTTT. V usage is TRBV27 and J usage is TRBJ1-4; 8 positions match TRBD1. Trimming removed 5 bases from V and 4 bases from J; junction bases left unmatched: 6. CDR1 is MNHEY and CDR2 is SMNVEV in the germline V gene (reference sequence). The CDR3 totals 15 residues. Based on the CDR3 plus reference TRBV27 and TRBJ1-4, the full variable domain is EAQVTQNPRYLITVTGKKLTVTCSQNMNHEYMSWYRQDPGLGLRQIYYSMNVEVTDKGDVPEGYKVSRKEKRNFPLILESPSPNQTSLYFCASSTGTGLNEKLFFGSGTQLSVL.

The chain recombines TRBV3-1 (or the pseudogene TRBV3-2) with TRBJ1-2; D remains unclear. Germline V gene data show CDR1 as LGHDT and CDR2 as YNNKEL (reference sequence). This CDR3 is 18 amino acids long. Between the trimmed V and J ends, which lost 0 bases and 3 bases, there was a span of 20 bases. The CDR3 DNA reads TGTGCCAGCAGCCAAGATCGGGAACAGACTTGTTCATACTATGGCTACACCTTC. Amino acid sequence: CASSQDREQTCSYYGYTF.

V is TRBV5-4 and J is TRBJ2-2, with 7 nucleotides matching TRBD1. CDR1 is SGHNT and CDR2 is YYREEE in the germline V gene (reference sequence). This CDR3 region has 16 residues. Losses at the gene ends were 3 bases for V and 5 bases for J; bases not matched to a gene: 10. The CDR3 sequence: CASSSRQGVLTGELFF. The DNA for the CDR3 is TGTGCCAGCAGCTCCCGTCAGGGGGTTTTGACCGGGGAGCTGTTTTTT.

The chain carries TRBV9 and TRBJ2-7, with D hard to call. Trimming stripped 0 bases from V and 6 bases from J, with 22 bases between. The CDR3 length is 17 residues. Germline V gene data show CDR1 as SGDLS and CDR2 as YYNGEE. Written as DNA, the CDR3 is TGTGCCAGCAGCGTAGCTTCCGGAGACGGCCCGCTAAGCGAGCAGTACTTC. This translates into CASSVASGDGPLSEQYF.

CDR3: CASSLGPRGQSYEQYF. CDR3 nucleotide sequence: TGTGCCAGCAGCTTAGGCCCCCGGGGACAATCCTACGAGCAGTACTTC. The chain joins TRBV7-2 to TRBJ2-7, with D perhaps TRBD1 (6 bases). The germline V gene has CDR1 SGHTA and CDR2 FQGNSA. This CDR3 is 16 amino acids long. Trimming removed 1 base at V and 1 base at J, with 14 bases between.

This chain joins TRBV2 and TRBJ1-2; 9 bases are shared with TRBD1. This CDR3 region has 13 residues. From germline, CDR1 is SNHLY and CDR2 FYNNEI. V shed 7 bases, J shed 6 bases, and the junction held 6 bases outside the gene matches. The CDR3 sequence is CASNEDRGNGYTF. The CDR3 region has the DNA TGTGCCAGCAACGAGGACAGGGGAAATGGCTACACCTTC.

Ten or more counts support this clone. CDR3 DNA: TGTGCCAGCAGTGCCTCCATAGGGACTAGTCCTTCAGATACGCAGTATTTT. It encodes CASSASIGTSPSDTQYF. This chain links TRBV2 with TRBJ2-3, with 8 bases fitting TRBD2. This CDR3 has 17 amino acids. With V trimmed by 4 bases and J by 4 bases, 13 bases remained unmatched. The germline V gene has CDR1 SNHLY and CDR2 FYNNEI.